A single sample gave rise to the 11 T cell receptor beta chains below, sequenced in a study of blood T cells in healthy people across ages. Sample-barcoded 5' priming and a J-beta primer mix drove a second PCR of roughly 6 to 12 cycles. TCRdb analysed the 5' RACE reads with MiXCR anew, one entry per CDR3 protein. Of about 680,000 distinct CDR3 sequences listed, roughly 49% are singletons. The sequenced sample consisted of blood. These receptors came from a woman aged 60-75 years in good health.

The chain combines TRBV27 with TRBJ2-6; D not certain. Trimming removed 2 bases from V and 1 base from J, with 9 bases in between. The CDR3 sequence is 16 residues long. Germline CDR1 reads MNHEY; CDR2 reads SMNVEV (reference sequence). The CDR3 loop is CASSLIRSSGANVLTF. In nucleotides, the CDR3 is TGTGCCAGCAGTTTAATAAGGAGTTCTGGGGCCAACGTCCTGACTTTC.

The chain couples TRBV6-1 to TRBJ2-6; possibly TRBD1 for D (5 bases). The CDR3 sequence is 16 residues long. Germline CDR1 MNHNS, CDR2 SASEGT. V dropped 6 bases and J dropped 0 bases, with 12 bases sitting between them. The CDR3 here is CASRGPPGSGANVLTF. Here the CDR3 DNA reads TGTGCCAGCAGGGGGCCACCGGGCTCTGGGGCCAACGTCCTGACTTTC.

The chain employs TRBV5-1 and TRBJ2-4, with D perhaps matching TRBD1 (5 bases). The J call may be wrong; the DNA end is better matched by TRBJ2-7. Germline lookup yields CDR1 SGHRS and CDR2 YFSETQ. This CDR3 has 14 amino acids. The CDR3 region has the DNA TGCGCCAGCAGCGCTCCCAGGAAAGGGGCCGAGCAGTACTTC. As protein: CASSAPRKGAEQYF.

This clonotype has only a few counts. The genes are TRBV11-2 and TRBJ2-4; D remains ambiguous. V was cut by 5 bases and J by 7 bases, with 9 bases left in between. Germline V gene lookup returns CDR1 SGHAT and CDR2 FQNNGV. The CDR3 is made up of 12 amino acids. The CDR3 region is CASSRSGNIQYF. In DNA form, the CDR3 reads TGTGCCAGCAGCCGAAGTGGGAACATTCAGTACTTC. The full variable domain, its missing parts supplied by reference TRBV11-2 and TRBJ2-4, is EAGVAQSPRYKIIEKRQSVAFWCNPISGHATLYWYQQILGQGPKLLIQFQNNGVVDDSQLPKDRFSAERLKGVDSTLKIQPAKLEDSAVYLCASSRSGNIQYFGAGTRLSVL.

The CDR3 reads CASSLYQGSSPQHF. The CDR3 nucleotides are TGTGCCAGCAGTTTATACCAGGGTAGTTCACCCCAGCATTTT. The V call is TRBV28, the J call TRBJ1-5; possibly TRBD1 for D (5 bases). The CDR3 is 14 residues long. Looked up from germline, CDR1 is MDHEN and CDR2 is SYDVKM. Between the trimmed V and J ends, which lost 1 base and 10 bases, there was a span of 14 bases.

The chain uses TRBV2 and TRBJ2-4; D may be TRBD1 (6 bases). The CDR3 runs to 17 residues. V gave up 8 bases and J gave up 2 bases, with 22 bases separating them. From germline, CDR1 is SNHLY and CDR2 FYNNEI. The CDR3 is CASSAQGLYQTKNIQYF. The CDR3, as DNA: TGTGCCAGCTCGGCCCAGGGGTTATACCAAACCAAAAACATTCAGTACTTC.

This rearrangement joins TRBV2 to TRBJ2-5; 9 bases fit TRBD1. Trimming took 2 bases from V and 2 from J; bases not matched to a gene: 3. CDR3 length equals 15 residues. CDR1 and CDR2 from the germline V gene are SNHLY and FYNNEI. CDR3 residues: CASSEYRGLQETQYF. The CDR3 nucleotides read TGTGCCAGCAGTGAATACAGGGGGCTGCAAGAGACCCAGTACTTC.

This clonotype turned up a few times. The chain has TRBV15 and TRBJ1-1; D unclear. The CDR3 loop spans 14 amino acids. Germline lookup yields CDR1 LNHNV and CDR2 YYDKDF (reference sequence). V was clipped by 0 bases and J by 6 bases, with 11 bases between them. The CDR3, as DNA: TGTGCCACCAGCAGAGATTTGGGTGGCGCTGAAGCTTTCTTT. It is translated as CATSRDLGGAEAFF.

This clonotype was observed a handful of times. The chain links TRBV14 to TRBJ2-5, with TRBD2 matching over 7 bases. Germline CDR1 SGHDN, CDR2 FVKESK. V lost 7 bases, J lost 2 bases, and 4 bases stayed unmatched. CDR3 length: 13 amino acids. For the CDR3, the DNA is TGTGCCAGCATCATGGGGGGGCAAGAGACCCAGTACTTC. Protein: CASIMGGQETQYF.

This clonotype was picked up a small number of times. The rearrangement uses TRBV15 and TRBJ2-5, with 7 nucleotides matching TRBD1. Per germline, CDR1 LNHNV and CDR2 YYDKDF (reference sequence). V was clipped by 2 bases and J by 5 bases; unmatched bases: 5. The CDR3 has 14 amino acids. The CDR3 protein is CATSRQTGVETQYF. In DNA, the CDR3 is TGTGCCACCAGCAGACAAACAGGGGTCGAGACCCAGTACTTC.

This clonotype was seen once. It may be a read error: a sequence one base away is much more abundant. This chain joins TRBV29-1 and TRBJ2-5, with TRBD1 identical over 9 bases. The ends lost 3 bases at V and 13 bases at J; junction bases unmatched: 15. Germline values: CDR1 SQVTM, CDR2 ANQGSEA. The CDR3 extends over 14 amino acids. In DNA, the CDR3 is TGCAGCGTTGAGGCTCCGGGACAGGGCTACGAGCGGTACTTC. It specifies CSVEAPGQGYERYF. Combining the CDR3 with reference TRBV29-1 and TRBJ2-5 gives the whole variable domain SAVISQKPSRDICQRGTSLTIQCQVDSQVTMMFWYRQQPGQSLTLIATANQGSEATYESGFVIDKFPISRPNLTFSTLTVSNMSPEDSSIYLCSVEAPGQGYERYFGPGTRLLVL.